The 21 T cell receptor beta chains presented below share a single source sample, sequenced in a study of T cell responses to AZD1222 COVID-19 vaccine (dated by TCRdb to the early 2020s). The sample's time point label, in plain terms: baseline before first vaccination. The library came from the immunoSEQ multiplex PCR assay. In its TCRdb copy, this immuneACCESS table keeps in-frame sequences only and misses some clones. Where compared with another copy, unresolved V genes explain less than half of these, and the others have no known cause. The sample yields 100,000 to 150,000 clones; roughly nine tenths were counted once. The top ten clonotypes cover roughly 5% of the sample. The material was peripheral blood, obtained on day 0 of AZD1222 vaccination. Source of these receptors: an adult in good health.

V is TRBV9 and J is TRBJ2-5; unclear D gene. The germline V and J ends were trimmed by 1 base and 5 bases, with 6 bases remaining between them. The germline V gene encodes CDR1 SGDLS and CDR2 YYNGEE. The CDR3 has 12 amino acids. The CDR3: CASSVLGETQYF. In nucleotides, the CDR3 is TGTGCCAGCAGCGTACTGGGGGAGACCCAGTACTTC.

This chain joins TRBV5-1 and TRBJ1-4; 7 bases agree with TRBD1. Unmatched junction bases numbered 7, after V lost 4 bases and J lost 4 bases. This CDR3 is built from 15 residues. Germline loops: CDR1 SGHRS, CDR2 YFSETQ. The CDR3 is CASSPRDSFNEKLFF. In DNA, the CDR3 is TGCGCCAGCAGCCCCCGGGACAGCTTTAATGAAAAACTGTTTTTT.

The rearrangement uses TRBV27 and TRBJ1-6; D remains unclear. Germline assignment: CDR1 MNHEY and CDR2 SMNVEV (reference sequence). Trimming took off 5 bases at V and 3 bases at J, with 14 bases between the two ends. The CDR3 loop spans 16 amino acids. The CDR3 reads CASSMTQALYNSPLHF. Here the CDR3 DNA reads TGTGCCAGCAGTATGACGCAAGCTCTCTATAATTCACCCCTCCACTTT.

The chain links TRBV9 to TRBJ1-4; D is perhaps TRBD1 (5 bases). The V gene's germline CDR1 is SGDLS and CDR2 YYNGEE. The CDR3 consists of 15 residues. The ends were cut back, 4 bases at V and 6 bases at J, with 16 bases in the middle. The DNA for the CDR3 is TGTGCCAGCAGCCCATCAGTGGGGGGGGATGAAAAACTGTTTTTT. Amino acid sequence: CASSPSVGGDEKLFF.

In its sample, this clone was seen a few times. V is TRBV12-3 or TRBV12-4 and J is TRBJ1-2, with D maybe TRBD1 (5 bases). V lost 3 bases to trimming and J lost 2 bases, with 7 bases between them. The CDR3 loop spans 13 amino acids. CDR3 nucleotides: TGTGCCAGCAGTTTTGCAGGGAACTATGGCTACACCTTC. Translating it yields CASSFAGNYGYTF.

The chain joins TRBV3-1 (or the pseudogene TRBV3-2) to TRBJ1-5, with D maybe TRBD1 (5 bases). Looked up from germline, CDR1 is LGHDT and CDR2 is YNNKEL (reference sequence). V gave up 0 bases and J gave up 0 bases, with 6 bases separating them. This CDR3 comprises 15 residues. For the CDR3, the DNA is TGTGCCAGCAGCCAAGAGGGGGTTAGCAATCAGCCCCAGCATTTT. Translating gives CASSQEGVSNQPQHF.

The CDR3 region is CASLRNTEAFF. CDR3 DNA sequence: TGTGCCAGTTTGAGGAACACTGAAGCTTTCTTT. The chain is built from TRBV6-5 and TRBJ1-1; the D is unclear. The germline CDR1 and CDR2 sequences are MNHEY and SVGAGI. The CDR3 runs to 11 residues. V was shortened by 9 bases and J by 1 base, with 6 bases between the two germline ends.

The J gene is TRBJ1-1, the V gene TRBV6-6; D gene unclear. Germline lookup yields CDR1 MNHNY and CDR2 SVGAGI (reference sequence). Trimming removed 9 bases from V and 6 bases from J, with 8 bases in between. This CDR3 is 10 amino acids long. The CDR3 reads CASFGAEAFF. CDR3 DNA: TGTGCCAGTTTTGGCGCTGAAGCTTTCTTT.

This clone was recorded only once. V gene TRBV12-3 or TRBV12-4 combines with J gene TRBJ2-5; possibly TRBD2 for D (7 bases). The length of the CDR3 is 11 residues. V was clipped by 3 bases and J by 13 bases, with 12 bases between them. The DNA of the CDR3 is TGTGCCAGCAGTTTTGGGGGGGCCGGGTACTTC. This gives the protein CASSFGGAGYF.

In DNA form, the CDR3 reads TGTGCCAGCAGTGACCAGGAATCCTATGGCTACACCTTC. It translates to CASSDQESYGYTF. This chain uses TRBV2 with TRBJ1-2; D not certain. The CDR3 consists of 13 residues. The V end lost 3 bases, the J end lost 4 bases, and 9 bases lay between the germline ends. Germline lookup yields CDR1 SNHLY and CDR2 FYNNEI. Looking up the rest from reference TRBV2 and TRBJ1-2 gives the full variable domain: EPEVTQTPSHQVTQMGQEVILRCVPISNHLYFYWYRQILGQKVEFLVSFYNNEISEKSEIFDDQFSVERPDGSNFTLKIRSTKLEDSAMYFCASSDQESYGYTFGSGTRLTVV.

The chain employs TRBV29-1 and TRBJ2-7; 7 bases are shared with TRBD1. Germline CDR1 SQVTM, CDR2 ANQGSEA. The V and J ends lost 5 bases and 0 bases, in that order; junction bases with no gene match: 1. This CDR3 contains 12 residues. Here the CDR3 DNA reads TGCAGCGTTCGACAGGGCTCCTACGAGCAGTACTTC. Translation gives CSVRQGSYEQYF.

This clone was counted a few times. The chain combines TRBV9 with TRBJ2-2; D is possibly TRBD2 (5 bases). The germline V gene has CDR1 SGDLS and CDR2 YYNGEE. This CDR3 spans 13 amino acids. V shed 0 bases and J shed 7 bases, with 7 bases lying between them. As DNA, the CDR3 is TGTGCCAGCAGCGTAGCGAGCGGCGGGGAGCTGTTTTTT. Residues: CASSVASGGELFF.

This sequence joins TRBV10-3 and TRBJ1-6; 7 bases are shared with TRBD1. CDR3 size: 16 residues. CDR1 is ENHRY and CDR2 is SYGVKD in the germline V gene. The J segment lost 7 bases and the V segment lost 3 bases, leaving 9 bases of the junction unmatched. Here the CDR3 reads CAISDSRQGGNSPLHF. CDR3 bases: TGTGCCATCAGTGATTCGCGACAGGGAGGCAATTCACCCCTCCACTTT.

The V call is TRBV15, the J call TRBJ2-7; no clear D gene. Trimming pared 0 bases from V and 4 bases from J, leaving 4 bases between. CDR3 size: 12 residues. Germline V lookup: CDR1 LNHNV, CDR2 YYDKDF (reference sequence). The DNA for the CDR3 is TGTGCCACCAGCAGAGAGGCGTACGAGCAGTACTTC. Its protein is CATSREAYEQYF.

This chain joins TRBV19 and TRBJ2-1, with D tentatively TRBD2 (5 bases). Trimming took 4 bases from V and 7 from J, leaving 17 bases between them. Germline V gives CDR1 LNHDA, CDR2 SQIVND (reference sequence). This CDR3 region has 15 residues. The CDR3 spells CASSTPGRAENEQFF. CDR3 sequence (DNA): TGTGCCAGTAGTACGCCGGGAAGGGCAGAGAATGAGCAGTTCTTC.

The genes are TRBV2 and TRBJ1-2; TRBD1 might be the D (5 bases). CDR1 SNHLY and CDR2 FYNNEI come from the germline V gene. Trimming left V 4 bases short and J 2 bases short, with 14 bases between. This CDR3 contains 15 residues. The DNA for the CDR3 is TGTGCCAGCAGTGCTGGAAGGGGAGGAAACTATGGCTACACCTTC. It encodes CASSAGRGGNYGYTF.

V and J are TRBV6-5 and TRBJ1-1; D not certain. V gave up 2 bases and J gave up 10 bases, with 20 bases separating them. The length of the CDR3 is 15 residues. CDR1 is MNHEY and CDR2 is SVGAGI in the germline V gene. The CDR3 loop is CASSYGRYGNAGAFF. The DNA of the CDR3 is TGTGCCAGCAGTTACGGGAGGTATGGGAATGCGGGAGCTTTCTTT.

This chain uses TRBV2 with TRBJ1-5; no clear D. Trimming left V 2 bases short and J 0 bases short, with 5 bases between. The CDR3 is made up of 14 amino acids. Germline lookup yields CDR1 SNHLY and CDR2 FYNNEI. Written as DNA, the CDR3 is TGTGCCAGCAGTGAATCGTTTAGCAATCAGCCCCAGCATTTT. It yields the protein CASSESFSNQPQHF. Looking up the rest from reference TRBV2 and TRBJ1-5 gives the full variable domain: EPEVTQTPSHQVTQMGQEVILRCVPISNHLYFYWYRQILGQKVEFLVSFYNNEISEKSEIFDDQFSVERPDGSNFTLKIRSTKLEDSAMYFCASSESFSNQPQHFGDGTRLSIL.

The chain links TRBV5-1 to TRBJ1-3; D perhaps matches TRBD1 (5 bases). Germline V gene sequence: CDR1 SGHRS, CDR2 YFSETQ. V shed 2 bases and J shed 1 base, with 13 bases lying between them. There are 16 residues in the CDR3. In DNA form, the CDR3 reads TGCGCCAGCAGCTTTTCAGGGTCGGGTTCTGGAAACACCATATATTTT. Translation: CASSFSGSGSGNTIYF.

The table lists this clone with a count of one. The chain uses TRBV3-1 (or the pseudogene TRBV3-2) and TRBJ2-2, with TRBD1 as a possible D gene (6 bases). The germline CDR1 and CDR2 sequences are LGHDT and YNNKEL (reference sequence). The CDR3 loop spans 14 amino acids. Trimming removed 3 bases at V and 6 bases at J, with 11 bases between. CDR3: CASSQLQGAGELFF. In DNA form, the CDR3 reads TGTGCCAGCAGCCAGCTACAGGGTGCCGGGGAGCTGTTTTTT.

V gene TRBV6-5 combines with J gene TRBJ2-1; 7 nucleotides match TRBD1. The V gene's germline CDR1 is MNHEY and CDR2 SVGAGI. This CDR3 spans 14 amino acids. J lost 2 bases, V lost 5 bases, and 3 bases had no gene match. CDR3 bases: TGTGCCAGCAGTATGGGACAGACCTACAATGAGCAGTTCTTC. Amino acid sequence: CASSMGQTYNEQFF.